Below are 14 T cell receptor beta chains sequenced from a single sample in a study of metastatic and nonmetastatic thyroid tumors. MiXCR re-clonotyped the PCR reads for TCRdb. The data hold some 55,000 clones, with 25% to 30% observed a single time. Thyroid surgery took place with no prior treatment in any patient. The sequenced material came from blood. The receptors were sampled from a female donor with papillary thyroid cancer or a benign thyroid nodule (not recorded which). Some clones in this sample may be carry-over from other donors' samples.

The genes are TRBV12-3 or TRBV12-4 and TRBJ2-2, with TRBD2 matching 9 bases. The V gene end was trimmed by 7 bases and the J gene end by 4 bases; junction bases not matched to a gene: 4. The CDR3 is 14 residues long. CDR3 residues: CASTSSGSTGELFF. CDR3 bases: TGTGCCAGCACCAGTAGCGGGAGCACCGGGGAGCTGTTTTTT.

The chain has TRBV7-3 and TRBJ2-1, with D tentatively TRBD2 (6 bases). V lost 2 bases to trimming and J lost 8 bases, with 13 bases between them. The length of the CDR3 is 14 residues. Germline CDR1 SGHTA, CDR2 FQGTGA. This chain's CDR3 is CASSLGRSLDEQFF. The CDR3 region has the DNA TGTGCCAGCAGCTTAGGGAGGTCTCTCGATGAGCAGTTCTTC.

This clone has more than one count but fewer than ten. J is TRBJ1-6 and V is TRBV7-2, with a possible D match to TRBD1 (5 bases). Germline V gene lookup returns CDR1 SGHTA and CDR2 FQGNSA. This CDR3 is built from 15 residues. V dropped 4 bases and J dropped 8 bases, with 15 bases sitting between them. CDR3 amino acids: CASSSQGLGDSPLHF. Written as DNA, the CDR3 is TGTGCCAGCAGCTCGCAGGGTCTTGGGGATTCACCCCTCCACTTT.

This clone turned up a few times. The rearrangement joins TRBV27 to TRBJ1-5; D call uncertain. This CDR3 is 14 amino acids long. CDR1 MNHEY and CDR2 SMNVEV come from the germline V gene (reference sequence). Trimming took 5 bases from V and 0 from J, leaving 8 bases between them. CDR3 coding DNA: TGTGCCAGCAGTCCCTCAAATAGCAATCAGCCCCAGCATTTT. Residues: CASSPSNSNQPQHF.

This clone was seen a handful of times. V is TRBV12-3 or TRBV12-4 and J is TRBJ1-2; D possibly corresponds to TRBD1 (5 bases). The CDR3 extends over 16 amino acids. V was trimmed by 5 bases and J by 1 base, leaving 17 bases between them. The CDR3 spells CASSVRQGHSNYGYTF. The CDR3, as DNA: TGTGCCAGCAGTGTACGGCAGGGCCACAGTAACTATGGCTACACCTTC.

This clone showed up many times. The chain recombines TRBV19 with TRBJ1-1; a weak D match, TRBD1 (6 bases). Germline values: CDR1 LNHDA, CDR2 SQIVND (reference sequence). The V end lost 2 bases, the J end lost 3 bases, and 16 bases lay between the germline ends. The CDR3 runs 16 residues. The CDR3 protein is CASSIWGRGGDTEAFF. The CDR3, as DNA: TGTGCCAGTAGTATATGGGGCAGGGGAGGAGACACTGAAGCTTTCTTT.

The chain employs TRBV7-9 and TRBJ1-3, with no clear D. The CDR3 runs 15 residues. Trimming took off 5 bases at V and 0 bases at J, with 11 bases between the two ends. Germline V gene sequence: CDR1 SEHNR, CDR2 FQNEAQ (reference sequence). In DNA form, the CDR3 reads TGTGCCAGCAGCCATAAAACTTTCTCTGGAAACACCATATATTTT. This gives the protein CASSHKTFSGNTIYF. The whole variable domain, remainder taken from reference TRBV7-9 and TRBJ1-3, is DTGVSQNPRHKITKRGQNVTFRCDPISEHNRLYWYRQTLGQGPEFLTYFQNEAQLEKSRLLSDRFSAERPKGSFSTLEIQRTEQGDSAMYLCASSHKTFSGNTIYFGEGSWLTVV.

This clone was counted once. The J gene is TRBJ2-5, the V gene TRBV20-1, with D possibly being TRBD2 (6 bases). Looked up from germline, CDR1 is DFQATT and CDR2 is SNEGSKA (reference sequence). The V gene lost 2 bases and the J gene lost 2 bases, with 15 bases spanning the gap. The CDR3 has 15 amino acids. The CDR3 is CSARYPAGLQETQYF. The CDR3 DNA is TGCAGTGCTAGATATCCGGCGGGGCTTCAAGAGACCCAGTACTTC.

Sample share makes this clone medium-sized (0.01 to 0.1%). Here the CDR3 DNA reads TGTGCCAGCAGTGAGGGAGAGCGGGGTGAGCAGTTCTTC. Protein: CASSEGERGEQFF. This chain connects TRBV6-4 to TRBJ2-1, with 7 bases identical to TRBD2. The CDR3 is 13 residues long. The V gene's germline CDR1 is MRHNA and CDR2 SNTAGT. The V and J ends lost 3 bases and 9 bases, in that order; junction bases with no gene match: 5.

The count of this clone is one. V usage is TRBV11-2 and J usage is TRBJ2-1, with 9 bases aligning to TRBD2. The CDR3 contains 16 residues. With V trimmed by 1 base and J by 2 bases, 3 bases remained unmatched. The germline CDR1 and CDR2 sequences are SGHAT and FQNNGV. The CDR3 sequence: CASSLVAGATYNEQFF. In DNA form, the CDR3 reads TGTGCCAGCAGCTTAGTAGCGGGAGCTACCTACAATGAGCAGTTCTTC.

V is TRBV4-1 and J is TRBJ2-7; 10 nucleotides align to TRBD2. Germline CDR1 reads MGHRA; CDR2 reads YSYEKL. The ends lost 4 bases at V and 3 bases at J; junction bases unmatched: 6. This CDR3 has 15 residues. The CDR3 protein is CASSRSGTSDYEQYF. CDR3 in DNA: TGCGCCAGCAGCCGAAGCGGGACTAGCGACTACGAGCAGTACTTC.

The CDR3 is CASSSGTGTAYGGYTF. The CDR3 DNA is TGTGCCAGCAGCTCCGGGACAGGAACCGCTTACGGGGGCTACACCTTC. The J gene is TRBJ1-2, the V gene TRBV7-3, with 8 bases lining up with TRBD1. This CDR3 spans 16 amino acids. Losses at the gene ends were 4 bases for V and 8 bases for J; bases not matched to a gene: 15. Germline V CDR1 and CDR2: SGHTA, FQGTGA.

V gene TRBV28 combines with J gene TRBJ1-2; TRBD1 matches 7 bases. After removal of 4 bases from V and 5 bases from J, the junction contained 7 bases not matched to a gene. The CDR3 covers 14 residues. The V gene's germline CDR1 is MDHEN and CDR2 SYDVKM. The CDR3 loop reads CASSWQGGRYGYTF. CDR3 in DNA: TGTGCCAGCAGTTGGCAGGGGGGTCGTTATGGCTACACCTTC.

As concerns this clone: One end of the junction fails to match germline, which may point to a read error. Within the sample, other DNA sequences also encode this same CDR3. The rearrangement uses TRBV7-9 and TRBJ1-5; TRBD1 might be the D (5 bases). Per the germline V gene, CDR1 is SEHNR and CDR2 is FQNEAQ (reference sequence). The CDR3 runs 14 residues. This CDR3 reads CASSLQGGNQPQHF. CDR3 nucleotides: TGTGCCAGCAGCTTACAGGGAGGCAATCAGCCCCAACATTTT. Full variable domain (remainder filled in from reference TRBV7-9 and TRBJ1-5): DTGVSQNPRHKITKRGQNVTFRCDPISEHNRLYWYRQTLGQGPEFLTYFQNEAQLEKSRLLSDRFSAERPKGSFSTLEIQRTEQGDSAMYLCASSLQGGNQPQHFGDGTRLSIL.